These 32 T cell receptor beta chains share one sample of origin, sequenced in a study of vaccination effects on CD4 cells after COVID-19. The protocol was immunoSEQ multiplex PCR, while the TCRdb copy is restricted to in-frame clones and leaves out a portion. The sample has some 28,000 clones; about 62% are singletons. Their specific antigens are unknown. Researchers isolated CD4+ T cells once ten to eleven days of culture had elapsed. The material sequenced was CD4+ T cells from PBMCs cultured without peptide, taken before COVID-19 vaccination. These receptors all stem from a human donor who received a COVID-19 vaccine.

The J gene is TRBJ2-3, the V gene TRBV27; 11 bases align to TRBD2. After removal of 6 bases from V and 5 bases from J, the junction contained 7 bases not matched to a gene. This CDR3 is 15 amino acids long. In germline, CDR1 is MNHEY, CDR2 SMNVEV (reference sequence). CDR3 nucleotide sequence: TGTGCCAGCAGGTTAGCGGGAGGGCGGCGAGATACGCAGTATTTT. This codes for CASRLAGGRRDTQYF.

Only a few counts were recorded for this clone. The J gene is TRBJ2-1, the V gene TRBV5-4, with 16 bases lining up with TRBD2. The V segment lost 4 bases and the J segment 9 bases; nucleotides outside the gene matches: 13. Germline lookup yields CDR1 SGHNT and CDR2 YYREEE (reference sequence). The CDR3 is made up of 18 amino acids. CDR3 coding DNA: TGTGCCAGCAGCCGCGGGACTAGCGGGGGGGCCAGGTATGGTGAGCAGTTCTTC. It codes for CASSRGTSGGARYGEQFF.

This sequence joins TRBV2 and TRBJ1-3, with unresolved D. Trimming took 5 bases from V and 2 from J, leaving 13 bases between them. CDR1 and CDR2 (germline): SNHLY, FYNNEI. The CDR3 is 15 amino acids. Written as DNA, the CDR3 is TGTGCCAGCAGTTCCCGATGGAGCGCTGGAAACACCATATATTTT. This sequence encodes CASSSRWSAGNTIYF. Drawing the rest from reference TRBV2 and TRBJ1-3, the complete variable domain is EPEVTQTPSHQVTQMGQEVILRCVPISNHLYFYWYRQILGQKVEFLVSFYNNEISEKSEIFDDQFSVERPDGSNFTLKIRSTKLEDSAMYFCASSSRWSAGNTIYFGEGSWLTVV.

The rearrangement uses TRBV5-8 and TRBJ1-3, with unresolved D. Germline CDR1 is SGHTS and CDR2 is YDEGEE. The V end was cut by 6 bases, the J end by 4 bases, with 14 bases between. This CDR3 spans 14 amino acids. The CDR3 sequence: CASNRGAQGNTIYF. The CDR3, as DNA: TGTGCCAGCAACCGGGGTGCCCAAGGAAACACCATATATTTT.

The chain joins TRBV25-1 to TRBJ2-3; 7 bases align to TRBD1. J was trimmed by 2 bases and V by 4 bases; bases with no gene match: 6. The CDR3 contains 15 residues. Germline V gives CDR1 MGHDK, CDR2 SYGVNS. For the CDR3, the DNA is TGTGCCAGCAGTGTGGGACAGCCGGACACAGATACGCAGTATTTT. Its translation: CASSVGQPDTDTQYF. The whole variable domain, remainder taken from reference TRBV25-1 and TRBJ2-3, is EADIYQTPRYLVIGTGKKITLECSQTMGHDKMYWYQQDPGMELHLIHYSYGVNSTEKGDLSSESTVSRIRTEHFPLTLESARPSHTSQYLCASSVGQPDTDTQYFGPGTRLTVL.

Note on this clone: This same CDR3 is encoded by further DNA sequences in the sample. This chain uses TRBV6-4 with TRBJ1-1; a weak D match, TRBD1 (6 bases). Germline CDR1 and CDR2: MRHNA and SNTAGT. V was pared by 2 bases and J by 1 base, with 8 bases between. The CDR3 has 14 residues. CDR3 loop: CASSDTDRNTEAFF. In DNA form, the CDR3 reads TGTGCCAGCAGTGACACGGACAGGAACACTGAAGCTTTCTTT.

V is TRBV27 and J is TRBJ2-2; D gene unclear. Germline CDR1 and CDR2: MNHEY and SMNVEV (reference sequence). V lost 1 base and J 8 bases, leaving 20 bases between the germline ends. The CDR3 contains 17 residues. CDR3 bases: TGTGCCAGCAGTTTATATTCTTGGACCCCAGGCCCGGGGGAGCTGTTTTTT. This translates into CASSLYSWTPGPGELFF.

The chain carries TRBV5-6 and TRBJ1-4, with a possible D match to TRBD1 (6 bases). The CDR3 is 14 residues long. V was cut by 4 bases and J by 6 bases, with 13 bases left in between. Germline V CDR1 and CDR2: SGHDT, YYEEEE. CDR3 in DNA: TGTGCCAGCAGCCTGTGGGGGGCGGATGAAAAACTGTTTTTT. Its translation: CASSLWGADEKLFF. Looking up the rest from reference TRBV5-6 and TRBJ1-4 gives the full variable domain: DAGVTQSPTHLIKTRGQQVTLRCSPKSGHDTVSWYQQALGQGPQFIFQYYEEEERQRGNFPDRFSGHQFPNYSSELNVNALLLGDSALYLCASSLWGADEKLFFGSGTQLSVL.

This chain connects TRBV19 to TRBJ2-2, with D hard to call. Germline CDR1 is LNHDA and CDR2 is SQIVND (reference sequence). The CDR3 covers 15 residues. Trimming pared 3 bases from V and 6 bases from J, leaving 14 bases between. DNA of the CDR3: TGTGCCAGTAGTATTTACGGCAGGCCGGCCGGGGAGCTGTTTTTT. Translated, it gives CASSIYGRPAGELFF.

The J gene is TRBJ2-5, the V gene TRBV9; D is unclear. The CDR3 totals 15 residues. The ends were cut back, 0 bases at V and 4 bases at J, with 13 bases in the middle. Germline lookup yields CDR1 SGDLS and CDR2 YYNGEE. The CDR3 reads CASSVGVESSETQYF. The CDR3 bases are TGTGCCAGCAGCGTAGGAGTGGAAAGCTCAGAGACCCAGTACTTC. The variable domain in full, completed from reference TRBV9 and TRBJ2-5, reads DSGVTQTPKHLITATGQRVTLRCSPRSGDLSVYWYQQSLDQGLQFLIQYYNGEERAKGNILERFSAQQFPDLHSELNLSSLELGDSALYFCASSVGVESSETQYFGPGTRLLVL.

The rearrangement uses TRBV9 and TRBJ2-1, with D tentatively TRBD1 (6 bases). Germline loops: CDR1 SGDLS, CDR2 YYNGEE. V was pared by 0 bases and J by 1 base, with 11 bases between. This CDR3 region has 16 residues. CDR3 amino acids: CASSVGTALSYNEQFF. The CDR3 nucleotides read TGTGCCAGCAGCGTAGGGACAGCCTTATCCTACAATGAGCAGTTCTTC.

The rearrangement links TRBV24-1 to TRBJ1-2; D unclear. The CDR3 consists of 12 residues. Germline V CDR1 and CDR2: KGHDR, SFDVKD. V was cut by 3 bases and J by 4 bases, with 5 bases left in between. For the CDR3, the DNA is TGTGCCACCAGTGATACCGTCTATGGCTACACCTTC. Translated: CATSDTVYGYTF.

The chain joins TRBV2 to TRBJ1-1; no clear D gene. The CDR3 consists of 14 residues. Per the germline V gene, CDR1 is SNHLY and CDR2 is FYNNEI. Trimming stripped 5 bases from V and 2 bases from J, with 12 bases between. The CDR3 sequence: CASSYSPINTEAFF. CDR3 coding DNA: TGTGCCAGCAGTTATAGCCCGATTAACACTGAAGCTTTCTTT.

V and J are TRBV3-1 (or the pseudogene TRBV3-2) and TRBJ1-1; 8 nucleotides align to TRBD1. CDR3 size: 16 residues. The V gene end was trimmed by 4 bases and the J gene end by 2 bases; junction bases not matched to a gene: 9. CDR1 is LGHDT, CDR2 YNNKEL, per germline (reference sequence). For the CDR3, the DNA is TGTGCCAGCAGCCCCCAGGGGGCCCAAAGAAACACTGAAGCTTTCTTT. The encoded protein is CASSPQGAQRNTEAFF.

This chain joins TRBV14 and TRBJ2-1, with TRBD1 as a possible D gene (5 bases). The V end was cut by 1 base, the J end by 5 bases, with 6 bases between. This CDR3 has 13 amino acids. The germline V gene has CDR1 SGHDN and CDR2 FVKESK. The CDR3 sequence is CASSQGRDNEQFF. CDR3 bases: TGTGCCAGCAGCCAAGGCAGGGACAATGAGCAGTTCTTC.

V is TRBV3-1 (or the pseudogene TRBV3-2) and J is TRBJ2-5; D tentatively reads TRBD1 or TRBD2 (6 bases each). The CDR3 spans 13 residues. V was trimmed by 3 bases and J by 4 bases, leaving 9 bases between them. Germline V gene data show CDR1 as LGHDT and CDR2 as YNNKEL (reference sequence). CDR3 DNA: TGTGCCAGCAGCCAGGAGGGGGGAGAGACCCAGTACTTC. Residues: CASSQEGGETQYF.

Here the CDR3 reads CASSLGPRGAKNIQYF. CDR3 nucleotides: TGTGCCAGCAGCTTAGGGCCCCGCGGGGCCAAAAACATTCAGTACTTC. The chain recombines TRBV7-9 with TRBJ2-4; D perhaps matches TRBD2 (5 bases). Germline lookup yields CDR1 SEHNR and CDR2 FQNEAQ (reference sequence). CDR3 length: 16 residues. Trimming took 1 base from V and 1 from J, leaving 11 bases between them.

The chain links TRBV5-1 to TRBJ1-1; no clear D gene. With 5 bases removed from V and 4 bases from J, the gap between germline ends came to 15 bases. Germline CDR1 is SGHRS and CDR2 is YFSETQ. The CDR3 has 14 amino acids. CDR3 sequence: CASSLLDSSTEAFF. The CDR3 nucleotides are TGCGCCAGCAGTCTCCTCGACTCATCCACTGAAGCTTTCTTT.

The chain joins TRBV7-9 to TRBJ1-2, with 10 positions matching TRBD1. Germline V CDR1 and CDR2: SEHNR, FQNEAQ (reference sequence). The J segment lost 4 bases and the V segment lost 4 bases, leaving 6 bases of the junction unmatched. The CDR3 is 15 amino acids. For the CDR3, the DNA is TGTGCCAGCAGCTCGGCGCGGACAGGGGGCTATGGCTACACCTTC. It yields the protein CASSSARTGGYGYTF. Full variable domain (outside the CDR3, taken from reference TRBV7-9 and TRBJ1-2): DTGVSQNPRHKITKRGQNVTFRCDPISEHNRLYWYRQTLGQGPEFLTYFQNEAQLEKSRLLSDRFSAERPKGSFSTLEIQRTEQGDSAMYLCASSSARTGGYGYTFGSGTRLTVV.

CDR3 region: CATSDSGQGGQPQHF. CDR3 DNA: TGTGCCACCAGTGATAGCGGGCAGGGAGGTCAGCCCCAGCATTTT. J is TRBJ1-5 and V is TRBV24-1, with D tentatively TRBD1 (5 bases). The length of the CDR3 is 15 residues. From germline, CDR1 is KGHDR and CDR2 SFDVKD. V was pared by 3 bases and J by 6 bases, with 14 bases between.

The rearrangement uses TRBV6-5 and TRBJ2-5, with D possibly called TRBD1 or TRBD2 (5 bases each). Germline V lookup: CDR1 MNHEY, CDR2 SVGAGI. Trimming stripped 6 bases from V and 1 base from J, with 12 bases between. The CDR3 sequence is 14 residues long. In DNA form, the CDR3 reads TGTGCCAGCAGCAAGGGGACCCTCCAAGAGACCCAGTACTTC. Protein product: CASSKGTLQETQYF.

The gene calls are TRBV30 and TRBJ1-2; 10 bases agree with TRBD1. V lost 1 base, J lost 4 bases, and 3 bases stayed unmatched. CDR3 length equals 14 residues. Germline CDR1 is GTSNPN and CDR2 is SVGIG (reference sequence). The CDR3 DNA sequence: TGTGCCTGGAGTGACGGACAGGGGGTCTATGGCTACACCTTC. Its translation is CAWSDGQGVYGYTF. The full variable domain, in which reference TRBV30 and TRBJ1-2 provide the parts outside the CDR3, is SQTIHQWPATLVQPVGSPLSLECTVEGTSNPNLYWYRQAAGRGLQLLFYSVGIGQISSEVPQNLSASRPQDRQFILSSKKLLLSDSGFYLCAWSDGQGVYGYTFGSGTRLTVV.

The V gene is TRBV5-1, the J gene TRBJ2-1; the D gene is possibly TRBD2 (5 bases). Deletions cut 1 base from V and 6 bases from J, with 14 bases between. CDR3 length equals 15 residues. Germline-derived CDR1 and CDR2 are SGHRS and YFSETQ. This CDR3 reads CASSLPGVRRNEQFF. Here the CDR3 DNA reads TGCGCCAGCAGCTTGCCCGGGGTACGACGCAATGAGCAGTTCTTC.

The genes are TRBV18 and TRBJ1-1; a possible D gene is TRBD1 (6 bases). There are 12 residues in the CDR3. Trimming stripped 4 bases from V and 10 bases from J, with 13 bases between. Germline V gene lookup returns CDR1 KGHSH and CDR2 LQKENI. CDR3 nucleotide sequence: TGTGCCAGCTCACTTACAGGGCTGAGAGCTTTCTTT. It codes for CASSLTGLRAFF. The full variable domain, completed using reference TRBV18 and TRBJ1-1, is NAGVMQNPRHLVRRRGQEARLRCSPMKGHSHVYWYRQLPEEGLKFMVYLQKENIIDESGMPKERFSAEFPKEGPSILRIQQVVRGDSAAYFCASSLTGLRAFFGQGTRLTVV.

This rearrangement joins TRBV5-1 to TRBJ1-1; possible D gene TRBD1, 5 bases. Germline lookup yields CDR1 SGHRS and CDR2 YFSETQ. The CDR3 is made up of 15 amino acids. Trimming pared 0 bases from V and 0 bases from J, leaving 9 bases between. CDR3 in DNA: TGCGCCAGCAGCTTGGGGGGGGGAATGAACACTGAAGCTTTCTTT. This encodes CASSLGGGMNTEAFF.

V usage is TRBV3-1 (or the pseudogene TRBV3-2) and J usage is TRBJ1-5; 10 bases agree with TRBD1. The germline gives CDR1 LGHDT, CDR2 YNNKEL (reference sequence). V shed 5 bases, J shed 3 bases, and the junction held 4 bases outside the gene matches. The CDR3 covers 15 residues. CDR3: CASSETGGYNQPQHF. The CDR3 bases are TGTGCCAGCAGCGAGACAGGGGGCTACAATCAGCCCCAGCATTTT.

This clone appeared a few times. The J gene is TRBJ2-1, the V gene TRBV7-6; no clear D. Trimming left V 1 base short and J 8 bases short, with 3 bases between. The CDR3 has 11 residues. Germline assignment: CDR1 SGHVS and CDR2 FNYEAQ. CDR3 DNA sequence: TGTGCCAGCAGCTTAGTTCATGAGCAGTTCTTC. Protein sequence: CASSLVHEQFF.

The chain is built from TRBV9 and TRBJ1-3; D remains ambiguous. Trimming took off 3 bases at V and 5 bases at J, with 6 bases between the two ends. Germline V gene lookup returns CDR1 SGDLS and CDR2 YYNGEE. The CDR3 loop spans 12 amino acids. CDR3 amino acids: CASSATRNTIYF. CDR3 DNA: TGTGCCAGCAGCGCGACACGAAACACCATATATTTT.

This clone was seen only a few times. V and J are TRBV6-5 and TRBJ2-1, with 8 nucleotides matching TRBD2. The V gene's germline CDR1 is MNHEY and CDR2 SVGAGI. CDR3 length: 14 residues. J was trimmed by 5 bases and V by 4 bases; bases with no gene match: 4. CDR3 in DNA: TGTGCCAGCAGTTCTCGGGGGGGGAACAATGAGCAGTTCTTC. Encoded protein: CASSSRGGNNEQFF.

This chain uses TRBV5-1 with TRBJ2-3; TRBD2 is a possible D gene (6 bases). The CDR3 has 17 residues. Looked up from germline, CDR1 is SGHRS and CDR2 is YFSETQ. With 0 bases removed from V and 0 bases from J, the gap between germline ends came to 14 bases. The CDR3, as DNA: TGCGCCAGCAGCTTGGCCCCCCCCAGCGGGAGCACAGATACGCAGTATTTT. Protein sequence: CASSLAPPSGSTDTQYF.

The chain uses TRBV3-1 (or the pseudogene TRBV3-2) and TRBJ1-5; D uncertain. Trimming removed 0 bases at V and 7 bases at J, with 4 bases between. The germline V gene encodes CDR1 LGHDT and CDR2 YNNKEL (reference sequence). The CDR3 consists of 12 residues. The CDR3 loop is CASSQDEQPQHF. The CDR3 DNA follows: TGTGCCAGCAGCCAAGACGAACAGCCCCAGCATTTT.

This clone has more than one count but fewer than ten. The rearrangement uses TRBV13 and TRBJ1-1; no reliable D call. CDR3 length equals 17 residues. Germline V gives CDR1 PRHDT, CDR2 FYEKMQ (reference sequence). The V and J ends lost 2 bases and 0 bases respectively, with 16 bases between them. CDR3 in amino acids: CASSLIGLSGVNTEAFF. Here the CDR3 DNA reads TGTGCCAGCAGCTTAATCGGTCTCTCAGGCGTGAACACTGAAGCTTTCTTT.